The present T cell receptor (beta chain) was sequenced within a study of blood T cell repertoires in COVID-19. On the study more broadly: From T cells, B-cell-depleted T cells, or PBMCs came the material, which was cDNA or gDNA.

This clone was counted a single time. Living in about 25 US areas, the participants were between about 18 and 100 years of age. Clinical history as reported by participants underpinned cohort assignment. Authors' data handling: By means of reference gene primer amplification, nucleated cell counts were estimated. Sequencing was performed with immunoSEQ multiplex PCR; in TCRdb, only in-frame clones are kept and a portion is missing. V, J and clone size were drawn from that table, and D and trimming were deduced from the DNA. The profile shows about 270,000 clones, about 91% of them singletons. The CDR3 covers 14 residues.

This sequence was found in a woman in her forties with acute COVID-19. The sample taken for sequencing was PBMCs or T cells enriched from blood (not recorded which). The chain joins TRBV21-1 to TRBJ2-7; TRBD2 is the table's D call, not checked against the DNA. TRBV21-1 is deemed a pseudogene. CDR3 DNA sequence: TGTGCCAGCAGCAGACGCGGGAGTTCCCACGAGCAGTACTTC. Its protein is CASSRRGSSHEQYF.